The clone carrying this TCR beta chain was found many times. The TCR beta libraries were generated through quantitative 5'-RACE incorporating molecular barcodes. TCRdb re-analysed the 5' RACE reads in MiXCR, keeping a single row per CDR3 protein. The table lists fewer than 150,000 distinct CDR3 sequences, about 6.7% of them singletons. The sample originates from a study of CD8 T cells in ankylosing spondylitis. The germline CDR1 and CDR2 sequences are MDHEN and SYDVKM. The CDR3 has 14 residues. V lost 4 bases to trimming and J lost 5 bases, with 13 bases between them. The gene calls are TRBV28 and TRBJ2-3; possible D gene TRBD2, 7 bases. The TCR sequence derives from a female donor with ankylosing spondylitis or in good health (not recorded which). The sequenced sample was blood, either unsorted or a sorted T cell fraction (not recorded which). The CDR3 spells CASSSLGGGDTQYF. CDR3 bases: TGTGCCAGCAGTTCCCTGGGAGGGGGAGATACGCAGTATTTT.